A single sample gave rise to the 21 T cell receptor beta chains below, sequenced in a study of technical replicates of blood from a handful of donors. Produced via immunoSEQ multiplex PCR; TCRdb's table is partial and in-frame only. The repertoire holds about 70,000 clones, with roughly nine tenths as singletons. Source material: T cells isolated from PBMCs. Source of these receptors: a human donor in good health.

The genes are TRBV14 and TRBJ1-5, with 8 positions matching TRBD1. Germline V lookup: CDR1 SGHDN, CDR2 FVKESK. This CDR3 region has 18 residues. Trimming took 3 bases from V and 7 from J; bases not matched to a gene: 17. The DNA for the CDR3 is TGTGCCAGCAGCCACTCTAAACCCCCGGACAGGGTAGGACAGCCCCAGCATTTT. The encoded protein is CASSHSKPPDRVGQPQHF.

On this clone itself: One junction end does not reproduce the germline sequence, and a read error may be involved. The chain has TRBV28 and TRBJ2-7; 8 bases line up with TRBD1. This CDR3 contains 12 residues. Per germline, CDR1 MDHEN and CDR2 SYDVKM. The CDR3 is CASTTGLDRENF. CDR3 nucleotides: TGTGCCAGCACCACAGGATTGGACAGGGAGAACTTC.

The chain carries TRBV7-9 and TRBJ2-1, with a tentative D call TRBD1 (6 bases). The CDR3 runs to 16 residues. V was shortened by 4 bases and J by 9 bases, with 22 bases between the two germline ends. Germline lookup yields CDR1 SEHNR and CDR2 FQNEAQ (reference sequence). The CDR3 sequence: CASSSPGVGASSEQFF. DNA of the CDR3: TGTGCCAGCAGCTCGCCGGGTGTGGGGGCTAGCAGTGAGCAGTTCTTC.

This clone has a single count. The junction departs from the called germline gene at one end, perhaps through a read error. The rearrangement links TRBV7-7 to TRBJ2-1; 7 bases align to TRBD2. This CDR3 comprises 17 residues. CDR1 SSHAT and CDR2 FNYEAQ come from the germline V gene (reference sequence). The CDR3: CASSLGNIGGSFGEQFF. The CDR3, as DNA: TGTGCTAGCAGCTTAGGGAATATTGGCGGGAGTTTCGGTGAGCAGTTCTTC.

This CDR3 is CAISDDSNEQFF. The DNA for the CDR3 is TGTGCCATCAGTGACGACAGCAATGAGCAGTTCTTC. The rearrangement uses TRBV10-3 and TRBJ2-1, with a tentative D call TRBD1 (5 bases). Germline V gene lookup returns CDR1 ENHRY and CDR2 SYGVKD. Between the trimmed V and J ends, which lost 3 bases and 6 bases, there was a span of 6 bases. CDR3 size: 12 residues.

J is TRBJ1-3 and V is TRBV7-8; 7 bases map to TRBD1. Germline lookup yields CDR1 SGHVS and CDR2 FQNEAQ. Trimming at V came to 5 bases and at J to 0 bases, leaving 10 bases not matched to a gene. The CDR3 consists of 17 residues. The DNA of the CDR3 is TGTGCCAGCAGCCCAAGGGGACAGTCTCTCTCTGGAAACACCATATATTTT. Protein: CASSPRGQSLSGNTIYF.

The CDR3 coding sequence is TGCGCCAGCAGCTTGTCAGGGGTTGGCTACACCTTC. Translated: CASSLSGVGYTF. The chain combines TRBV5-1 with TRBJ1-2; D possibly corresponds to TRBD1 (6 bases). The CDR3 is 12 amino acids. Germline CDR1 is SGHRS and CDR2 is YFSETQ. With 1 base removed from V and 7 bases from J, the gap between germline ends came to 8 bases.

V usage is TRBV6-5 and J usage is TRBJ2-1; 10 bases align to TRBD1. The CDR3 totals 14 residues. Germline assignment: CDR1 MNHEY and CDR2 SVGAGI. V was clipped by 2 bases and J by 11 bases; unmatched bases: 6. The CDR3, as DNA: TGTGCCAGCAGTTACCGACTAGACAGGGGGCAGCAGTTCTTC. It translates to CASSYRLDRGQQFF.

The rearrangement links TRBV15 to TRBJ2-7; 13 bases agree with TRBD2. The CDR3 runs 17 residues. Germline CDR1 and CDR2: LNHNV and YYDKDF (reference sequence). J gave up 4 bases and V 0 bases, and 6 bases lay outside the gene matches. The CDR3 protein is CATSREGTSGTNYEQYF. The DNA of the CDR3 is TGTGCCACCAGCAGAGAAGGGACTAGCGGGACAAATTACGAGCAGTACTTC.

V gene TRBV10-1 combines with J gene TRBJ2-1; D is perhaps TRBD2 (6 bases). Germline CDR1 and CDR2: WNHNN and SYGVQD (reference sequence). The CDR3 is 16 amino acids. Trimming shortened V by 2 bases and J by 7 bases, and 18 bases separated the two germline ends. CDR3 amino acids: CASSENPRELLNEQFF. The CDR3 DNA follows: TGCGCCAGCAGTGAGAACCCCCGGGAGCTATTGAATGAGCAGTTCTTC.

The rearrangement links TRBV7-8 to TRBJ1-2; D not resolved. Germline assignment: CDR1 SGHVS and CDR2 FQNEAQ. V was cut by 4 bases and J by 1 base, with 10 bases left in between. This CDR3 has 14 residues. The CDR3 sequence: CASSSREGNYGYTF. The CDR3 coding sequence is TGTGCCAGCAGCTCCAGAGAGGGTAACTATGGCTACACCTTC.

The chain has TRBV5-1 and TRBJ2-7; 13 bases match TRBD2. Losses at the gene ends were 4 bases for V and 4 bases for J; bases not matched to a gene: 8. The CDR3 runs 16 residues. Per germline, CDR1 SGHRS and CDR2 YFSETQ. The CDR3 reads CASSRGLAGVTYEQYF. CDR3 nucleotides: TGCGCCAGCAGCAGAGGACTAGCGGGAGTTACATACGAGCAGTACTTC.

This chain uses TRBV5-4 with TRBJ1-1; TRBD1 matches 7 bases. V lost 1 base, J lost 4 bases, and 1 base stayed unmatched. The germline V gene has CDR1 SGHNT and CDR2 YYREEE (reference sequence). CDR3 length: 13 amino acids. In DNA, the CDR3 is TGTGCCAGCAGCTTGAGACAGGGCACTGAAGCTTTCTTT. It codes for CASSLRQGTEAFF.

The V gene is TRBV13, the J gene TRBJ2-7; D is perhaps TRBD1 (6 bases). This CDR3 region has 14 residues. Trimming left V 4 bases short and J 3 bases short, with 13 bases between. Germline V lookup: CDR1 PRHDT, CDR2 FYEKMQ (reference sequence). The CDR3 DNA sequence: TGTGCCAGCAGCTCTGGACAGTCCAACTACGAGCAGTACTTC. This codes for CASSSGQSNYEQYF.

The rearrangement joins TRBV19 to TRBJ2-5; no reliable D call. Between the trimmed V and J ends, which lost 6 bases and 7 bases, there was a span of 15 bases. Germline CDR1 and CDR2: LNHDA and SQIVND (reference sequence). There are 13 residues in the CDR3. The CDR3 DNA is TGTGCCAGTAGCGAGCAGGTGCTGGGGACCCAGTACTTC. Protein product: CASSEQVLGTQYF.

This sequence joins TRBV5-4 and TRBJ2-7; 11 positions match TRBD1. V lost 4 bases, J lost 6 bases, and 9 bases stayed unmatched. Germline-derived CDR1 and CDR2 are SGHNT and YYREEE (reference sequence). This CDR3 has 15 residues. CDR3 residues: CASSVQGTGGFEQYF. In DNA, the CDR3 is TGTGCCAGCAGCGTACAAGGGACAGGGGGATTCGAGCAGTACTTC. Complete variable domain (other parts from reference TRBV5-4 and TRBJ2-7): ETGVTQSPTHLIKTRGQQVTLRCSSQSGHNTVSWYQQALGQGPQFIFQYYREEENGRGNFPPRFSGLQFPNYSSELNVNALELDDSALYLCASSVQGTGGFEQYFGPGTRLTVT.

This clone was seen just once. Here the CDR3 reads CASASGTASGANVLTF. CDR3 sequence (DNA): TGTGCCAGCGCGTCCGGAACAGCTTCAGGGGCCAACGTCCTGACTTTC. V is TRBV28 and J is TRBJ2-6, with D unresolved. Germline V gene lookup returns CDR1 MDHEN and CDR2 SYDVKM. The CDR3 contains 16 residues. V was trimmed by 8 bases and J by 4 bases, leaving 18 bases between them.

The chain links TRBV7-2 to TRBJ2-3; 9 bases are a match to TRBD2. The CDR3 contains 15 residues. After removal of 3 bases from V and 0 bases from J, the junction contained 1 base not matched to a gene. Germline V gives CDR1 SGHTA, CDR2 FQGNSA. The CDR3 DNA follows: TGTGCCAGCAGCTTTAGCGGGAGTAGCACAGATACGCAGTATTTT. Its protein is CASSFSGSSTDTQYF.

The CDR3 loop reads CASSYALASSYEQYF. The CDR3 DNA sequence: TGTGCCAGCAGTTACGCCCTAGCGAGCTCCTACGAGCAGTACTTC. The chain links TRBV6-5 to TRBJ2-7, with D maybe TRBD2 (6 bases). From germline, CDR1 is MNHEY and CDR2 SVGAGI. The CDR3 consists of 15 residues. V lost 2 bases, J lost 0 bases, and 11 bases lay in between.

The chain couples TRBV4-3 to TRBJ2-1, with D perhaps TRBD1 (6 bases). Germline V gene sequence: CDR1 LGHNA, CDR2 YSLEER. CDR3 length: 14 residues. With 4 bases removed from V and 5 bases from J, the gap between germline ends came to 12 bases. The CDR3 coding sequence is TGCGCCAGCAGCCCTCAGGGGTTACACAATGAGCAGTTCTTC. Translated, it gives CASSPQGLHNEQFF.

The V and J genes are TRBV5-6 and TRBJ2-3; D is uncertain. The CDR3 extends over 12 amino acids. Germline V gene sequence: CDR1 SGHDT, CDR2 YYEEEE. V was clipped by 3 bases and J by 3 bases, with 5 bases between them. This CDR3 is CASSYSTDTQYF. CDR3 bases: TGTGCCAGCAGCTACTCGACAGATACGCAGTATTTT. Supplemented by reference TRBV5-6 and TRBJ2-3, the full variable domain reads DAGVTQSPTHLIKTRGQQVTLRCSPKSGHDTVSWYQQALGQGPQFIFQYYEEEERQRGNFPDRFSGHQFPNYSSELNVNALLLGDSALYLCASSYSTDTQYFGPGTRLTVL.